This T cell receptor (beta chain) appears in the sequencing data of a study of T-cell memory formation after mild COVID-19. TCRdb reanalysed the 5' RACE reads using MiXCR and keeps one entry per CDR3 protein. The table records some 340,000 distinct CDR3 sequences, 10% to 15% of them present only once. The CDR3 is 13 amino acids. The germline V gene has CDR1 SEHNR and CDR2 FQNEAQ (reference sequence). V was trimmed by 6 bases and J by 0 bases, leaving 8 bases between them. This clonotype was detected a few times. Sequencing was carried out using PBMCs or a T cell subset sorted from them (not recorded which). J is TRBJ1-1 and V is TRBV7-9; no definite D call. The sequence derives from a man younger than 35 who had mild COVID-19 (a few samples of this study predate the infection). Cell type and time point are not known. The CDR3 region has the DNA TGTGCCAGCAGGCCAGCCATGAACACTGAAGCTTTCTTT. Translated, it gives CASRPAMNTEAFF.